A single sample is the source of the 24 T cell receptor beta chains below, sequenced in a study of cytomegalovirus exposure and HLA in healthy donors. PCR primers comprised 60 Vbeta and 13 Jbeta primers. Sequencing was performed with immunoSEQ multiplex PCR; in TCRdb, only in-frame clones are kept and a portion is missing. The sample table sets out just under 80,000 clones. Sequenced input: PBMCs. These receptors were taken from a man aged 18 to 29 in good health and CMV-seropositive.

This sequence joins TRBV27 and TRBJ2-5, with D uncertain. Germline CDR1 MNHEY, CDR2 SMNVEV (reference sequence). Trimming took 4 bases from V and 4 from J, leaving 13 bases between them. The CDR3 consists of 14 residues. CDR3 nucleotide sequence: TGTGCCAGCAGTTATTACTCGCGTGGAGAGACCCAGTACTTC. Its translation: CASSYYSRGETQYF.

V and J are TRBV4-1 and TRBJ1-4, with D unresolved. Deletions cut 0 bases from V and 1 base from J, with 12 bases between. The CDR3 covers 17 residues. Germline loops: CDR1 MGHRA, CDR2 YSYEKL. The CDR3 spells CASSQDFPPGTNEKLFF. The CDR3 nucleotides read TGCGCCAGCAGCCAAGATTTTCCCCCCGGAACTAATGAAAAACTGTTTTTT.

The chain links TRBV18 to TRBJ1-1; the D gene is possibly TRBD1 (5 bases). This CDR3 spans 14 amino acids. V shed 3 bases and J shed 6 bases, with 14 bases lying between them. In germline, CDR1 is KGHSH, CDR2 LQKENI. The CDR3 region is CASSPAGLGAEAFF. The CDR3 DNA reads TGTGCCAGCTCACCCGCAGGGCTTGGCGCTGAAGCTTTCTTT. Filled out from reference TRBV18 and TRBJ1-1, the complete variable domain reads NAGVMQNPRHLVRRRGQEARLRCSPMKGHSHVYWYRQLPEEGLKFMVYLQKENIIDESGMPKERFSAEFPKEGPSILRIQQVVRGDSAAYFCASSPAGLGAEAFFGQGTRLTVV.

J is TRBJ2-5 and V is TRBV30; no clear D gene. CDR3 length: 12 residues. The V gene lost 4 bases and the J gene lost 1 base, with 7 bases spanning the gap. Per the germline V gene, CDR1 is GTSNPN and CDR2 is SVGIG (reference sequence). The CDR3 DNA sequence: TGTGCCTGGACAGGCTTCCAAGAGACCCAGTACTTC. Protein: CAWTGFQETQYF.

The chain couples TRBV14 to TRBJ2-3; D might be TRBD1 (6 bases). Germline CDR1 SGHDN, CDR2 FVKESK. Deletions cut 1 base from V and 4 bases from J, with 9 bases between. The CDR3 length is 14 residues. The CDR3 DNA reads TGTGCCAGCAGCCAAGTAGGGGGACCAGATACGCAGTATTTT. It yields the protein CASSQVGGPDTQYF.

CDR3 in amino acids: CSVSVGGWGSGNTIYF. The DNA for the CDR3 is TGCAGCGTTTCCGTGGGGGGTTGGGGCTCTGGAAACACCATATATTTT. The J gene is TRBJ1-3, the V gene TRBV29-1; weak D call: TRBD1 (5 bases). Germline V gene lookup returns CDR1 SQVTM and CDR2 ANQGSEA. Trimming pared 5 bases from V and 0 bases from J, leaving 17 bases between. This CDR3 region has 16 residues.

The chain carries TRBV5-1 and TRBJ2-3; the match to TRBD2 covers 9 bases. This CDR3 is 16 amino acids long. The germline gives CDR1 SGHRS, CDR2 YFSETQ. V dropped 3 bases and J dropped 4; count of bases not matched to a gene: 9. This CDR3 reads CASSSLGGGAADTQYF. CDR3 nucleotide sequence: TGCGCCAGCAGCTCCCTCGGCGGGGGGGCGGCAGATACGCAGTATTTT.

The rearrangement joins TRBV13 to TRBJ2-7, with 9 bases aligning to TRBD2. This CDR3 contains 14 residues. The V gene's germline CDR1 is PRHDT and CDR2 FYEKMQ (reference sequence). The ends lost 4 bases at V and 3 bases at J; junction bases unmatched: 4. The CDR3 spells CASSSGTSRYEQYF. The DNA of the CDR3 is TGTGCCAGCAGCTCCGGGACTAGCCGCTACGAGCAGTACTTC.

The chain carries TRBV4-2 and TRBJ2-7; 8 bases line up with TRBD2. This CDR3 region has 17 residues. Germline loops: CDR1 LGHNA, CDR2 YNFKEQ. The V and J ends lost 0 bases and 7 bases, in that order; junction bases with no gene match: 14. Here the CDR3 DNA reads TGTGCCAGCAGCCAAGAGGTTGGCGGGACGAGCGGGGGTGAGCAGTACTTC. It codes for CASSQEVGGTSGGEQYF.

The chain couples TRBV5-6 to TRBJ2-7, with 11 bases that match TRBD1. Per germline, CDR1 SGHDT and CDR2 YYEEEE. Germline trimming cut 4 bases from V and 2 bases from J; bases unmatched to any gene: 8. This CDR3 is built from 16 residues. CDR3 sequence reads: CASSPQGQGGPYEQYF. The CDR3 DNA follows: TGTGCCAGCAGCCCACAGGGACAGGGGGGGCCCTACGAGCAGTACTTC.

The V gene is TRBV29-1, the J gene TRBJ2-1; 10 bases are a match to TRBD1. The J segment lost 6 bases and the V segment lost 2 bases, leaving 7 bases of the junction unmatched. Per the germline V gene, CDR1 is SQVTM and CDR2 is ANQGSEA. CDR3 size: 15 residues. CDR3 sequence reads: CSVETGTGVFNEQFF. The CDR3 coding sequence is TGCAGCGTTGAAACCGGGACAGGGGTTTTCAATGAGCAGTTCTTC.

The chain couples TRBV30 to TRBJ2-7; 8 nucleotides align to TRBD1. The CDR3 loop spans 14 amino acids. Germline-derived CDR1 and CDR2 are GTSNPN and SVGIG (reference sequence). V gave up 1 base and J gave up 4 bases; unmatched junction bases: 6. The CDR3, as DNA: TGTGCCTGGAGTGCGGACAGGGCCCGATACGAGCAGTACTTC. Protein product: CAWSADRARYEQYF.

The rearrangement uses TRBV6-4 and TRBJ1-2; D remains ambiguous. Germline-derived CDR1 and CDR2 are MRHNA and SNTAGT. This CDR3 has 18 residues. The germline V and J ends were trimmed by 2 bases and 1 base, with 20 bases remaining between them. The CDR3 here is CASSDPRTYRRGNYGYTF. The CDR3 DNA reads TGTGCCAGCAGTGACCCCCGGACTTATCGGAGAGGTAACTATGGCTACACCTTC.

The chain recombines TRBV7-2 with TRBJ2-7; 7 bases line up with TRBD2. Trimming cost V 6 bases and J 2 bases; bases outside gene matches: 7. Germline lookup yields CDR1 SGHTA and CDR2 FQGNSA. CDR3 length: 14 amino acids. The CDR3 loop is CASRPGRGTYEQYF. Here the CDR3 DNA reads TGTGCCAGCAGACCGGGGCGGGGGACCTACGAGCAGTACTTC.

Concerning this clone: Sequence at one end of the junction differs from germline and may be a read error. The genes are TRBV2 and TRBJ2-7; 9 positions match TRBD2. CDR1 is SNHLY and CDR2 is FYNNEI in the germline V gene. CDR3 length: 11 residues. CDR3 region: CASRLAGVRHF. The CDR3 region has the DNA TGTGCCAGCCGATTAGCGGGAGTTAGGCACTTC.

The chain carries TRBV19 and TRBJ2-7, with D unclear. The CDR3 is 14 residues long. V gave up 3 bases and J gave up 1 base, with 10 bases separating them. Germline CDR1 and CDR2: LNHDA and SQIVND (reference sequence). CDR3 region: CASSIGSDSYEQYF. CDR3 in DNA: TGTGCCAGTAGTATCGGAAGCGATTCCTACGAGCAGTACTTC.

The V gene is TRBV2, the J gene TRBJ2-7; 7 bases line up with TRBD1. Per germline, CDR1 SNHLY and CDR2 FYNNEI. The CDR3 is 16 residues long. Trimming cost V 4 bases and J 0 bases; bases outside gene matches: 9. CDR3 sequence: CASSGTGIHNSYEQYF. The CDR3 nucleotides are TGTGCCAGCAGTGGGACAGGAATCCATAACTCCTACGAGCAGTACTTC.

The chain is built from TRBV6-5 and TRBJ1-3; perhaps TRBD1 as D (5 bases). V was pared by 6 bases and J by 8 bases, with 17 bases between. Germline assignment: CDR1 MNHEY and CDR2 SVGAGI. The CDR3 runs to 14 residues. The CDR3 nucleotides are TGTGCCAGCAGCCGGGACCCAGGGACTCACACCATATATTTT. It specifies CASSRDPGTHTIYF.

The chain recombines TRBV27 with TRBJ1-5; D is uncertain. V lost 3 bases and J lost 6, with 9 bases in between. Per germline, CDR1 MNHEY and CDR2 SMNVEV (reference sequence). The CDR3 sequence is 13 residues long. This CDR3 reads CASSFLRGQPQHF. CDR3 sequence (DNA): TGTGCCAGCAGTTTCCTTCGGGGTCAGCCCCAGCATTTT.

The chain links TRBV5-4 to TRBJ1-1, with TRBD1 identical over 11 bases. Germline assignment: CDR1 SGHNT and CDR2 YYREEE (reference sequence). This CDR3 spans 17 amino acids. The junction had 8 bases not matched to a gene; V was cut back by 4 bases and J by 0 bases. CDR3 coding DNA: TGTGCCAGCAGCCCGGGGACAGGGGGTTCCATGAACACTGAAGCTTTCTTT. Its protein is CASSPGTGGSMNTEAFF. Full variable domain (rest looked up from reference TRBV5-4 and TRBJ1-1): ETGVTQSPTHLIKTRGQQVTLRCSSQSGHNTVSWYQQALGQGPQFIFQYYREEENGRGNFPPRFSGLQFPNYSSELNVNALELDDSALYLCASSPGTGGSMNTEAFFGQGTRLTVV.

The chain has TRBV4-2 and TRBJ1-5, with TRBD1 matching over 7 bases. The trim removed 1 base at V and 2 bases at J, leaving 2 bases unmatched. Germline V gene lookup returns CDR1 LGHNA and CDR2 YNFKEQ. The CDR3 sequence is 15 residues long. The CDR3 region is CASSQVDRGNQPQHF. For the CDR3, the DNA is TGTGCCAGCAGCCAAGTAGACAGGGGCAATCAGCCCCAGCATTTT.

V is TRBV19 and J is TRBJ1-1; D not resolved. The germline CDR1 and CDR2 sequences are LNHDA and SQIVND (reference sequence). The CDR3 covers 15 residues. V shed 3 bases and J shed 1 base, with 12 bases lying between them. The CDR3 nucleotides are TGTGCCAGTAGTATGGTTCACACGGGGAACACTGAAGCTTTCTTT. As protein: CASSMVHTGNTEAFF.

This chain connects TRBV5-1 to TRBJ2-7; TRBD1 agrees at 8 bases. From germline, CDR1 is SGHRS and CDR2 YFSETQ. The CDR3 runs to 15 residues. Germline trimming cut 0 bases from V and 2 bases from J; bases unmatched to any gene: 4. CDR3 sequence (DNA): TGCGCCAGCAGCTTGGGACAGGGGATCCCCTACGAGCAGTACTTC. It translates to CASSLGQGIPYEQYF.

The chain joins TRBV11-2 to TRBJ2-5, with 11 bases fitting TRBD2. The CDR3 is 19 amino acids. V was pared by 1 base and J by 5 bases, with 15 bases of the junction left unmatched. Germline CDR1 SGHAT, CDR2 FQNNGV. The CDR3 loop is CASSLVASGGILGFETQYF. CDR3 DNA: TGTGCCAGCAGCTTAGTTGCTAGCGGGGGGATTCTGGGCTTTGAGACCCAGTACTTC.